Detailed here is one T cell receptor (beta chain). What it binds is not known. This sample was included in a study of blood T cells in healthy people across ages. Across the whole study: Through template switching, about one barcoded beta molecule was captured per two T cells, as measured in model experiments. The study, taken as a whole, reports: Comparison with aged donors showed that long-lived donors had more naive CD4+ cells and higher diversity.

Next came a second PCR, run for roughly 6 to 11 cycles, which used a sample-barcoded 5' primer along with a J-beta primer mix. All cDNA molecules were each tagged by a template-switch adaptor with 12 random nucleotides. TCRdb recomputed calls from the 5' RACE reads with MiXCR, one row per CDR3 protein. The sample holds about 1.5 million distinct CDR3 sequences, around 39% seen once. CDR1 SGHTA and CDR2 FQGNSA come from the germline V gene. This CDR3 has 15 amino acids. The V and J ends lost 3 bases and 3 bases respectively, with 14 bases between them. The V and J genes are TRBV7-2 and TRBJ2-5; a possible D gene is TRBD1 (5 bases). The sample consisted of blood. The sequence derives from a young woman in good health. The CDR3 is CASSFSARVKETQYF. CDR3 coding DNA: TGTGCCAGCAGCTTTTCGGCCAGGGTTAAAGAGACCCAGTACTTC.